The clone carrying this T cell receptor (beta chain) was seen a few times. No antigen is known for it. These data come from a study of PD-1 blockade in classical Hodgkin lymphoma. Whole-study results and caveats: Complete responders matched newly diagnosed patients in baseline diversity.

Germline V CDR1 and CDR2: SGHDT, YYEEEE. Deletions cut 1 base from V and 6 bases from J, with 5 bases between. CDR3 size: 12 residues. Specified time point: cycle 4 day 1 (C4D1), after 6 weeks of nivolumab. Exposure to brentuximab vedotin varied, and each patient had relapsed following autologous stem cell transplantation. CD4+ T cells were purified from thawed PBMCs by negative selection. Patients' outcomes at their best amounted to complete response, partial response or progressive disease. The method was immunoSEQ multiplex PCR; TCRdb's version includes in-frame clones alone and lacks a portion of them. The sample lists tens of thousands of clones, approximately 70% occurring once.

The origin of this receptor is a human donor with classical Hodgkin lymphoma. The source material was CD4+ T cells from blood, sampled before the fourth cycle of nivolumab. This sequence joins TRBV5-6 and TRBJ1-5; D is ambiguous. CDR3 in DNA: TGTGCCAGCAGCTTGATCGGTCAGCCCCAGCATTTT. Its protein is CASSLIGQPQHF.